This T cell receptor (beta chain) was captured in a study of shared clonotypes between healthy human individuals. Study-level points and caveats: Naive subsets generally had larger estimated richness than memory subsets.

Trimming stripped 2 bases from V and 2 bases from J, with 13 bases between. CDR3 length: 15 residues. The V gene's germline CDR1 is MDHEN and CDR2 SYDVKM. Sequenced by immunoSEQ multiplex PCR; TCRdb stores in-frame clones only, minus some. Seen here are under 750,000 clones, just under 75% observed once, and the top ten hold under 2%. Worth noting for this clone: The antigen is unknown.

The source material was memory CD4+ T cells sorted from blood. This sample's subset: CD45RA-negative fraction. This clonotype was obtained from a woman aged 30 to 39 in good health. J is TRBJ2-7 and V is TRBV28; D not certain. CDR3 nucleotides: TGTGCCAGCAGTTTACAGGTGGGAAAAACCTACGAGCAGTACTTC. This gives the protein CASSLQVGKTYEQYF.